This record covers a single T cell receptor beta chain. This clonotype showed up many times. The antigen it recognizes is unknown. Base qualities are not provided; no much larger clone lies one nucleotide away. This specimen comes from a study of T-cell reconstitution after alpha-beta-depleted transplantation in children (dated by TCRdb to 2016 to 2017). Notes on the research overall: T-cell immune reconstitution after TCRalphabeta/CD19-depleted allogeneic hematopoietic cell transplantation in children was quantitatively tracked in the study by means of TCR repertoire profiling.

Libraries were built with PCR. The sequencer listed for this sample is Illumina HiSeq 2500. To normalize quantification of the TCRbeta repertoire, the TCR libraries were built with molecular barcoding that relied on unique molecular identifiers. TCRdb reworked the public reads: Q25 trimming with fastp, MiXCR clone assembly, productive beta chains retained. CDR3 protein duplicates are merged, each entry listing the most common genes and DNA. This sample is represented by hundreds of thousands of distinct CDR3 sequences; 12% of them were singletons. Roughly 2.6% of the sample lies in the top ten. The CDR3, cysteine through phenylalanine, is 16 amino acids long. CDR3 DNA is the only sequence kept; it has 48 bases, read in frame from the first base. V was cut back by 0 bases and J by 4 bases, leaving a gap of 17 bases between them. In the germline V gene, CDR1 corresponds to SGHRS and CDR2 to YFSETQ.

The sequence was collected from a human donor who donated a stem cell graft to a child with acute lymphoblastic leukemia. This sample comprised PBMCs from the stem cell graft donor, obtained from the stem cell graft. The chain joins TRBV5-1 to TRBJ2-7, with the D gene uncertain. The sequenced DNA: TGCGCCAGCAGCTTGGTTCCACCCGGGCCCCCGTACGAGCAGTACTTC. It translates to CASSLVPPGPPYEQYF. Full variable domain (CDR3 extended with the reference TRBV5-1 and TRBJ2-7 proteins): KAGVTQTPRYLIKTRGQQVTLSCSPISGHRSVSWYQQTPGQGLQFLFEYFSETQRNKGNFPGRFSGRQFSNSRSEMNVSTLELGDSALYLCASSLVPPGPPYEQYFGPGTRLTVT.